This TCR beta chain is drawn from a study of shared clonotypes between healthy human individuals. Study-wide background: The donor group consisted of a couple of women and a few men, aged 18 to 49.

Sequencing was performed with immunoSEQ multiplex PCR; in TCRdb, only in-frame clones are kept and a portion is missing. The sample consists of about 490,000 clones, about three quarters of them appearing once. This clone appeared a few times. Losses at the gene ends were 2 bases for V and 7 bases for J; bases not matched to a gene: 8. This CDR3 spans 15 amino acids. Germline values: CDR1 SGDLS, CDR2 YYNGEE. The receptor was derived from a woman aged 40 to 49 in good health. Some clones in this sample may be carry-over from other donors' samples. The sequenced sample consisted of PBMCs. The J gene is TRBJ2-1, the V gene TRBV9; 8 positions match TRBD2. CDR3 DNA sequence: TGTGCCAGCAGCGTTTCTCCGGGACTAGAGAATGAGCAGTTCTTC. It specifies CASSVSPGLENEQFF.